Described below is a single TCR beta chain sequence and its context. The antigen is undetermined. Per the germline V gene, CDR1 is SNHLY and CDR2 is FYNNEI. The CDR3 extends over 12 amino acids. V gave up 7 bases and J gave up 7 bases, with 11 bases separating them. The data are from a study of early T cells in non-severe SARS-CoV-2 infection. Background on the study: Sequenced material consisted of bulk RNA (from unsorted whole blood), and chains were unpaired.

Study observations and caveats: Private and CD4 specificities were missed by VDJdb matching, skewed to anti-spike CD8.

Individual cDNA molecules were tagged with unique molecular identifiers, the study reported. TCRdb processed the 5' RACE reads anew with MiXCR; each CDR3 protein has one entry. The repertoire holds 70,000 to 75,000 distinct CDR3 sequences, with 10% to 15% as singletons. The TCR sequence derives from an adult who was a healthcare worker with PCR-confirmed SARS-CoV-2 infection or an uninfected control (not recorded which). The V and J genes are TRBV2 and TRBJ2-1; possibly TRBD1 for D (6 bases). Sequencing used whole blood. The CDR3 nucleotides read TGTGCCAGCACTAGGGGGTGGAATGAGCAGTTCTTC. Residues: CASTRGWNEQFF.